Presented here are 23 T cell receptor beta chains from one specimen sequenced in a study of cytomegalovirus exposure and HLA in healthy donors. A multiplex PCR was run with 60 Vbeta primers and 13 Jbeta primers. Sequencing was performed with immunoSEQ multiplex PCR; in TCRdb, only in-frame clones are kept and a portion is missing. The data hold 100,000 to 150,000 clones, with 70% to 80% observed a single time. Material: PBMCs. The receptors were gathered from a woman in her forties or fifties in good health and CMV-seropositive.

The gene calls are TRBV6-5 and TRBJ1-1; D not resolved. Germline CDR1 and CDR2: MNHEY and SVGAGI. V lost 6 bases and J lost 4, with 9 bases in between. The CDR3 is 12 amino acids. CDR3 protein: CASRKRGTEAFF. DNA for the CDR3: TGTGCCAGCAGGAAGAGAGGCACTGAAGCTTTCTTT.

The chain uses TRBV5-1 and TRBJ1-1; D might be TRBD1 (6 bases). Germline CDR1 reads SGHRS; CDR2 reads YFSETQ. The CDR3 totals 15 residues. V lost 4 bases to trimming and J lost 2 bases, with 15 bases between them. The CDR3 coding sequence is TGCGCCAGCAGCGACACAGGGCTACTAAACACTGAAGCTTTCTTT. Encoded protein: CASSDTGLLNTEAFF.

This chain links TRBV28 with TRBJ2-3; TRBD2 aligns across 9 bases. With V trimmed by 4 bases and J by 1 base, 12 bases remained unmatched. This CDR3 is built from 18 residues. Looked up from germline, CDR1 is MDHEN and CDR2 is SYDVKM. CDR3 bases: TGTGCCAGCAGTTCAATGTGGGGAGCGGGGGGTGGCACAGATACGCAGTATTTT. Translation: CASSSMWGAGGGTDTQYF.

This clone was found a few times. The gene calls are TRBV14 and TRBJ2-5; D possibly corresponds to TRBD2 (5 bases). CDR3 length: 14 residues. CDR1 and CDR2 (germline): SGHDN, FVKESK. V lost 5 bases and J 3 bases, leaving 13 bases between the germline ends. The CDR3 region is CASSLRTGKETQYF. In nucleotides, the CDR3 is TGTGCCAGCAGCTTAAGGACTGGGAAAGAGACCCAGTACTTC.

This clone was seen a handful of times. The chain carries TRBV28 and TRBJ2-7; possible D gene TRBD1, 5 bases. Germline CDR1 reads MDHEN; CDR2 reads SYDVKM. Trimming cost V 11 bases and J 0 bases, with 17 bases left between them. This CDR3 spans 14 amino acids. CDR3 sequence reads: CAGRQSILSYEQYF. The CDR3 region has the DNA TGTGCCGGCCGACAGTCGATTCTCTCCTACGAGCAGTACTTC.

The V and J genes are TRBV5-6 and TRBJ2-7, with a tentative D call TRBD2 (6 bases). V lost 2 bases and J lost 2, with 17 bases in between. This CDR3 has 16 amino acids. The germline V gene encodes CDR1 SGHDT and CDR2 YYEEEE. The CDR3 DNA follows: TGTGCCAGCAGCTTAAGCCGCAGTTGGGGGGCCTACGAGCAGTACTTC. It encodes CASSLSRSWGAYEQYF.

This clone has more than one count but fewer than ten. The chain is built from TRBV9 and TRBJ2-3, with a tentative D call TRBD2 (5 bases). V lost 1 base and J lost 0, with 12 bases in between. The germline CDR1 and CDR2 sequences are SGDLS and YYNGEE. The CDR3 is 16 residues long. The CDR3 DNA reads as TGTGCCAGCAGCGTACTACCCGGGGTGAGCACAGATACGCAGTATTTT. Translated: CASSVLPGVSTDTQYF.

In nucleotides, the CDR3 is TGTGCCAGCAGTTACGATTCTTTAGCTAACTATGGCTACACCTTC. It encodes CASSYDSLANYGYTF. The chain combines TRBV6-6 with TRBJ1-2, with D uncertain. Trimming left V 2 bases short and J 0 bases short, with 10 bases between. Germline V gives CDR1 MNHNY, CDR2 SVGAGI (reference sequence). The CDR3 extends over 15 amino acids.

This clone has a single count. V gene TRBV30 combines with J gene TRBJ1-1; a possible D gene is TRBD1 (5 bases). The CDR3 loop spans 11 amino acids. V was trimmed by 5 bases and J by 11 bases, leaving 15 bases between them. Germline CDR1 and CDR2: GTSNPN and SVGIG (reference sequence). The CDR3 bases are TGTGCCTGGGGAGGGGCAGGCCCGGCTTTCTTT. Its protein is CAWGGAGPAFF.

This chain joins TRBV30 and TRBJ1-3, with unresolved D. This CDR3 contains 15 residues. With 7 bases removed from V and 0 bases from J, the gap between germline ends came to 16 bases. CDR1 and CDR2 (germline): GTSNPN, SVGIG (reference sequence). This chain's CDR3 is CAFSPDWSSGNTIYF. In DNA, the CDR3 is TGTGCCTTTTCCCCTGACTGGAGCTCTGGAAACACCATATATTTT.

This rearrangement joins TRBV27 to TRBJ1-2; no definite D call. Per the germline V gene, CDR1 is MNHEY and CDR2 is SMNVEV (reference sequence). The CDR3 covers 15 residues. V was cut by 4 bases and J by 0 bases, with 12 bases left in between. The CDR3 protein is CASSYSGLANYGYTF. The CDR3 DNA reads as TGTGCCAGCAGTTACTCAGGTTTAGCTAACTATGGCTACACCTTC.

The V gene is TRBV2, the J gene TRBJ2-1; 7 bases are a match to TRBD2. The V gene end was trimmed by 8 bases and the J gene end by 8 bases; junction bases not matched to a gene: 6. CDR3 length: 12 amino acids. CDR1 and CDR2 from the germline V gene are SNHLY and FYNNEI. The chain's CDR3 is CASVSAGDEQFF. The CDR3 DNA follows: TGTGCCAGCGTAAGTGCGGGGGATGAGCAGTTCTTC.

The CDR3 loop is CASSLAARRTQYF. CDR3 in DNA: TGTGCCAGCAGCTTAGCGGCAAGGAGGACCCAGTACTTC. The chain is built from TRBV7-2 and TRBJ2-5; D call uncertain. V dropped 0 bases and J dropped 7 bases, with 9 bases sitting between them. The CDR3 is made up of 13 amino acids. CDR1 and CDR2 from the germline V gene are SGHTA and FQGNSA.

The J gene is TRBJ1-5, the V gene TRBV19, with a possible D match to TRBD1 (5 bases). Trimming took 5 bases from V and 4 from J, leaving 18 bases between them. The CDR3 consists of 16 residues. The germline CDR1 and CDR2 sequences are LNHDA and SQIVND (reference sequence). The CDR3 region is CASSRWTWEGNQPQHF. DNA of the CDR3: TGTGCCAGTAGTCGATGGACGTGGGAGGGGAATCAGCCCCAGCATTTT.

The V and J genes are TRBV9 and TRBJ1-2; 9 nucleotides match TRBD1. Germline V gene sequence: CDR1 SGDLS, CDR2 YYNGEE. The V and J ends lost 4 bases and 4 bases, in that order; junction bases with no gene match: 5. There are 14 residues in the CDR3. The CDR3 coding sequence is TGTGCCAGCAGCCCAGGGACAGGGCCCTATGGCTACACCTTC. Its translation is CASSPGTGPYGYTF.

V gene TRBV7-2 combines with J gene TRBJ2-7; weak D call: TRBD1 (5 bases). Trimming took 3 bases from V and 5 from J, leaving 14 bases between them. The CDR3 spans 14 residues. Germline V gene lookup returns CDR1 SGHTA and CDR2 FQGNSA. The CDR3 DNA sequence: TGTGCCAGCAGCTTCGGGCAGGGTCACCACGAGCAGTACTTC. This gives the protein CASSFGQGHHEQYF.

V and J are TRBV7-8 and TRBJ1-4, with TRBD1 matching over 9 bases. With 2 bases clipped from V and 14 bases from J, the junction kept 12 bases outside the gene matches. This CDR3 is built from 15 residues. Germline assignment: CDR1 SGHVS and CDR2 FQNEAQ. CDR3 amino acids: CASSLRDRGTMGLFF. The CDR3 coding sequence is TGTGCCAGCAGCTTAAGAGACAGGGGGACTATGGGGCTGTTTTTT. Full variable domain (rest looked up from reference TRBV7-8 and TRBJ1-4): GAGVSQSPRYKVAKRGQDVALRCDPISGHVSLFWYQQALGQGPEFLTYFQNEAQLDKSGLPSDRFFAERPEGSVSTLKIQRTQQEDSAVYLCASSLRDRGTMGLFFGSGTQLSVL.

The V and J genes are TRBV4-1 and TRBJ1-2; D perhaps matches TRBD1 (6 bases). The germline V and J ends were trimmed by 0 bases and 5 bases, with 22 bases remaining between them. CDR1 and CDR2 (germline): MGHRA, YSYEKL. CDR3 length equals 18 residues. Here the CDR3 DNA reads TGCGCCAGCAGCCAAGATCTACGCCGCGGACAGTCCGGGTATGGCTACACCTTC. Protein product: CASSQDLRRGQSGYGYTF.

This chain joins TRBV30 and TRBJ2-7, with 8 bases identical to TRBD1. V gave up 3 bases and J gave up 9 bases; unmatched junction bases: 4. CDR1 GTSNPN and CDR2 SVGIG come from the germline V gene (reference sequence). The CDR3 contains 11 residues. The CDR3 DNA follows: TGTGCCTGGAGCCAACAGGGGGGGCAGTACTTC. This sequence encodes CAWSQQGGQYF.

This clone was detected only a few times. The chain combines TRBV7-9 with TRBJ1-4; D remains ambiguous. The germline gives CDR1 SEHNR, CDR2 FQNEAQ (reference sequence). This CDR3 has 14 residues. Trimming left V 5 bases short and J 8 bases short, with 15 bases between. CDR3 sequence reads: CASSLGPIGEKLFF. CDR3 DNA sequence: TGTGCCAGCAGCCTAGGACCTATCGGGGAAAAACTGTTTTTT.

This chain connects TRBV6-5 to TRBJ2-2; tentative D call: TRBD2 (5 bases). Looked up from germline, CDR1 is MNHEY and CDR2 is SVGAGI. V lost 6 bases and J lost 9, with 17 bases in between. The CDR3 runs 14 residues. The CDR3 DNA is TGTGCCAGCAGGGGAGACTACTCACACCGGGAGCTGTTTTTT. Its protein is CASRGDYSHRELFF.

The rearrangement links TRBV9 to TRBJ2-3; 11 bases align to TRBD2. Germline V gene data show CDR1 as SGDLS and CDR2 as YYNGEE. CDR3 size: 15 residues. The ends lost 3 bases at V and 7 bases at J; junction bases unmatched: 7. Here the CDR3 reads CASSDLSGGANTQYF. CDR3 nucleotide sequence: TGTGCCAGCAGCGACCTTAGCGGGGGGGCGAATACGCAGTATTTT.

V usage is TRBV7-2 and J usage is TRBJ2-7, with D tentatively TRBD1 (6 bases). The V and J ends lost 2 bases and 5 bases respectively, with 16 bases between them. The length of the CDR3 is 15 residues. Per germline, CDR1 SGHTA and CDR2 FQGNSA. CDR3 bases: TGTGCCAGCAGCTTATTTTGGGGGCTCACCCACGAGCAGTACTTC. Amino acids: CASSLFWGLTHEQYF.